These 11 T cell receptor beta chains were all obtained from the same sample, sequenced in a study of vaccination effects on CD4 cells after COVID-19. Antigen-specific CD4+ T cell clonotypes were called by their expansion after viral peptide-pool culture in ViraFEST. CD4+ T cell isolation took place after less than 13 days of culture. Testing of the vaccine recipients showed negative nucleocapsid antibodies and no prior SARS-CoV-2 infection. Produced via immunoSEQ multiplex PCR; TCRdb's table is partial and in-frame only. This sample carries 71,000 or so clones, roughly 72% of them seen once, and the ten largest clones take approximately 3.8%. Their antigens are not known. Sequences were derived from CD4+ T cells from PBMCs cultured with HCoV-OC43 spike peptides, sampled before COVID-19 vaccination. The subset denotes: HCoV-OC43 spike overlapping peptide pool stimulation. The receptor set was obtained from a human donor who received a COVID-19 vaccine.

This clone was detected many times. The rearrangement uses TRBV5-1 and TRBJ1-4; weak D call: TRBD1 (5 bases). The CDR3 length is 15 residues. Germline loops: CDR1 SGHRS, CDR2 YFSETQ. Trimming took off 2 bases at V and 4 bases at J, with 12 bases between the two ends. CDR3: CASSFSGRDNEKLFF. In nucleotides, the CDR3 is TGCGCCAGCAGCTTCTCCGGCAGGGATAATGAAAAACTGTTTTTT.

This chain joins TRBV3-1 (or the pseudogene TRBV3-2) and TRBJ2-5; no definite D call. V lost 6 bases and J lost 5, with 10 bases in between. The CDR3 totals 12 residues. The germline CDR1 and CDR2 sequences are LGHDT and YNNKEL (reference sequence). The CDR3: CASSELGETQYF. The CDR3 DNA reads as TGTGCCAGCAGTGAACTCGGGGAGACCCAGTACTTC.

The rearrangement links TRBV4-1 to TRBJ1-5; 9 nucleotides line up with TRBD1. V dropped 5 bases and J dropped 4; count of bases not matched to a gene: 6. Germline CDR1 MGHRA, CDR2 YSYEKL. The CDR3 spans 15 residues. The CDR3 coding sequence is TGCGCCAGCAGCTCACGGACAGGGGTGAATCAGCCCCAGCATTTT. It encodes CASSSRTGVNQPQHF.

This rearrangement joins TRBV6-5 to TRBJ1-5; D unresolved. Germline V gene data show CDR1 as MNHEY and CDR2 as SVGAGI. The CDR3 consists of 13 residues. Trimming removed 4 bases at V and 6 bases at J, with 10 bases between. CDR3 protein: CASSWRAGQPQHF. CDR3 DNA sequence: TGTGCCAGCAGTTGGAGGGCAGGTCAGCCCCAGCATTTT.

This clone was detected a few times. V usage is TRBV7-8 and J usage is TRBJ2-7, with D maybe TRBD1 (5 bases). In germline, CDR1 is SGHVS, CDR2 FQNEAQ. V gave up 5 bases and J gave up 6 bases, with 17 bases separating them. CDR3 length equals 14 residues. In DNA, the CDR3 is TGTGCCAGCAGCGAGCAACGTGGGGCCCTCGAGCAGTACGTC. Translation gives CASSEQRGALEQYV.

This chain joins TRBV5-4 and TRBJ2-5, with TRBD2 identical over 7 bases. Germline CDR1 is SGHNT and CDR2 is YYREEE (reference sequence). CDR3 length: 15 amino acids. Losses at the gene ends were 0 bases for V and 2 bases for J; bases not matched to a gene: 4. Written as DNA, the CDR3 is TGTGCCAGCAGCTTGGTCGGGGGACTACAAGAGACCCAGTACTTC. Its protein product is CASSLVGGLQETQYF.

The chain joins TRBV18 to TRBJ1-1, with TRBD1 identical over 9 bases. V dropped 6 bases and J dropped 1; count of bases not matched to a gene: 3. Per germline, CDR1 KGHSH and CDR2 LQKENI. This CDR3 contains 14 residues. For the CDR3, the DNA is TGTGCCAGCTCCTGGGACAGGGCGAACACTGAAGCTTTCTTT. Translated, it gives CASSWDRANTEAFF.

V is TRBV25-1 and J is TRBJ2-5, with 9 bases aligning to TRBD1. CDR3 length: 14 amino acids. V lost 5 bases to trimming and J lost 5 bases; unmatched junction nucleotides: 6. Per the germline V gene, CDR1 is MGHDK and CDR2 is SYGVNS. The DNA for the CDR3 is TGTGCCAGCAGTATTACAGGGGGCTCGGAGACCCAGTACTTC. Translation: CASSITGGSETQYF.

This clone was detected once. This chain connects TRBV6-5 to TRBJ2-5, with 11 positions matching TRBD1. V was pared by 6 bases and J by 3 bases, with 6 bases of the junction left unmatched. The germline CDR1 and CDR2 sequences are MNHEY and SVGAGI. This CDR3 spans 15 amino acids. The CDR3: CASRPGQGGEETQYF. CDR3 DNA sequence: TGTGCCAGCAGACCGGGACAGGGGGGCGAAGAGACCCAGTACTTC.

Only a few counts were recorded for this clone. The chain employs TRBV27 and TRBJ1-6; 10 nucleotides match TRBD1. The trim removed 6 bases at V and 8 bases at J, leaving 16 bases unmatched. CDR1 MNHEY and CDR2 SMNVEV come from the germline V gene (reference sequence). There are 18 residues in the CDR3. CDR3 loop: CASRRDHLTGTGDSPLHF. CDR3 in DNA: TGTGCCAGCAGACGAGACCACCTTACCGGGACAGGGGATTCACCCCTCCACTTT.

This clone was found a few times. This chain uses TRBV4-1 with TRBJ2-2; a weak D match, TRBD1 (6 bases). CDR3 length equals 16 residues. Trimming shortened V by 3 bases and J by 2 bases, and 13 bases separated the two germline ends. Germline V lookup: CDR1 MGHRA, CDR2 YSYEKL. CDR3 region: CASSQVGQRNTGELFF. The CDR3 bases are TGCGCCAGCAGCCAGGTCGGACAGAGAAACACCGGGGAGCTGTTTTTT.